This T cell receptor (beta chain) stems from a study of regulatory T cells in long-lasting Graves disease. General observations from the study: Persistent disease samples used TRBV28, TRBJ1-2 and TRBJ2-5 preferentially.

CDR1 SGHAT and CDR2 FQNNGV come from the germline V gene. V shed 3 bases and J shed 2 bases, with 10 bases lying between them. This CDR3 comprises 14 residues. Time point here: newly diagnosed GD, antithyroid drugs for less than 3 months. The TCR library was prepared using RNA isolated from PBMCs. Arm-PCR with iRepertoire HTBI primers amplified the CDR3 regions for these TCR beta libraries. Using its own MiXCR run on the multiplex PCR reads, TCRdb lists one record per CDR3 protein. The sample holds 550,000 to 600,000 distinct CDR3 sequences; about 15% are singletons and the top ten take 12%. Many counts were recorded for this clonotype. Its matching antigen is unknown. The same sample was also used in a study of T cells in Graves' hyperthyroidism and ophthalmopathy.

The V call is TRBV11-2, the J call TRBJ1-1; a weak D match, TRBD1 (6 bases). The source was peripheral blood mononuclear cells (PBMCs), collected at new diagnosis, from a patient treated with antithyroid drugs. This clonotype originated in a young man with Graves disease. CDR3 coding DNA: TGTGCCAGCAGCTTGGGGGGCCTTAACACTGAAGCTTTCTTT. Protein product: CASSLGGLNTEAFF. The variable domain in full, completed from reference TRBV11-2 and TRBJ1-1, reads EAGVAQSPRYKIIEKRQSVAFWCNPISGHATLYWYQQILGQGPKLLIQFQNNGVVDDSQLPKDRFSAERLKGVDSTLKIQPAKLEDSAVYLCASSLGGLNTEAFFGQGTRLTVV.